This T cell receptor beta chain was recovered during a study of lymphopenia after photon versus proton radiotherapy. Sequencing was performed with immunoSEQ multiplex PCR; in TCRdb, only in-frame clones are kept and a portion is missing. The table lists around 27,000 clones, around nine tenths of them singletons, with 0.75% to 0.9% in the top ten. Per the germline V gene, CDR1 is DFQATT and CDR2 is SNEGSKA (reference sequence). The CDR3 runs 11 residues. Trimming left V 6 bases short and J 6 bases short, with 11 bases between. A note on this clone: Additional DNA sequences in this sample encode the identical CDR3.

The V gene is TRBV20-1, the J gene TRBJ1-2, with D possibly matching TRBD1 (6 bases). The sequences come from peripheral blood, collected from a patient treated with photon-based radiotherapy. The receptor was derived from a woman between 45 and 60 years old with cholangiocarcinoma. The CDR3 region has the DNA TGCAGTGCGCCACAGGGAAATGGCTACACCTTC. Amino acids: CSAPQGNGYTF.